These T cell receptor beta chains were read from a single sample in a study of CD8 T cells in Susac syndrome. TCRdb reprocessed the immunoSEQ multiplex PCR reads with MiXCR, giving one entry per CDR3 protein. The table lists over 95,000 distinct CDR3 sequences, 92% of them singletons, with more than 0.13% in the top ten. Sequenced input: CD4+ T cells from PBMCs. The source of these receptors is a human donor in good health. The CDR3 runs from the conserved cysteine through the conserved F or W. The D gene is left open where the match is weak. Clone size appears in some rows only: once, few, many, or a class for an expanded clone.

d_call clone_size j_call v_call cdr3_aa cdr3_nt
- - TRBJ1-6 TRBV6-2/TRBV6-3 CASGLQTNSPLHF TGTGCCAGCGGTCTACAAACAAATTCACCCCTCCACTTT
- - TRBJ1-1 TRBV7-2 CAAGDRMNTEAFF TGTGCCGCAGGAGACAGGATGAACACTGAAGCTTTCTTT
TRBD1 - TRBJ1-5 TRBV2 CASSEALSSTGLGPPQHF TGTGCCAGCAGTGAAGCGCTTTCATCGACAGGGCTAGGGCCGCCCCAGCATTTT
TRBD1 - TRBJ1-5 TRBV6-5 CASSTTGEPQHF TGTGCCAGCAGTACAACAGGGGAGCCCCAGCATTTT
TRBD2 - TRBJ2-3 TRBV10-3 CAISAVTSRDSGDTQYF TGTGCCATCAGTGCCGTGACTAGCCGGGATTCGGGAGATACGCAGTATTTT
- - TRBJ2-2 TRBV2 CASSEAGGGIPGELFF TGTGCCAGCAGTGAAGCGGGAGGGGGGATTCCCGGGGAGCTGTTTTTT
- once TRBJ2-1 TRBV19 CASRTGYLAGEQFF TGTGCCAGTCGGACAGGGTATTTAGCGGGGGAGCAGTTCTTC
- - TRBJ1-1 TRBV20-1 CSARVYNGINWDTEAFF TGCAGTGCTAGAGTGTATAATGGGATAAATTGGGACACTGAAGCTTTCTTT
- - TRBJ1-1 TRBV7-9 CASSSTDRWNTEAFF TGTGCCAGCAGCTCCACGGACAGATGGAACACTGAAGCTTTCTTT
TRBD2 once TRBJ2-3 TRBV11-2 CASRGGTGTSGLSTDTQYF TGTGCCAGCAGAGGGGGAACCGGGACTAGCGGGCTTAGCACAGATACGCAGTATTTT
- few TRBJ1-5 TRBV5-1 CASSRGEGQPQHF TGCGCCAGCAGTCGAGGGGAGGGTCAGCCCCAGCATTTT
TRBD1 - TRBJ1-1 TRBV5-1 CASSWLPGQEAFF TGCGCCAGCAGCTGGTTACCGGGACAGGAAGCTTTCTTT
TRBD1 - TRBJ1-5 TRBV5-1 CASSPGVQGAGPQHF TGCGCCAGCAGCCCGGGCGTCCAGGGGGCCGGGCCCCAGCATTTT
- - TRBJ1-4 TRBV27 CASSSRLNEKLFF TGTGCCAGCAGTTCTAGGCTTAATGAAAAACTGTTTTTT
- - TRBJ2-6 TRBV9 CASSFRGPGFSSGANVLTF TGTGCCAGCAGCTTTAGAGGTCCGGGGTTCTCCTCTGGGGCCAACGTCCTGACTTTC
- - TRBJ2-1 TRBV7-3 CASSPPYGGPNEQFF TGTGCCAGCAGCCCTCCTTACGGGGGGCCTAATGAGCAGTTCTTC
- - TRBJ1-2 TRBV12-3/TRBV12-4 CASSLQHNYGYTF TGTGCCAGCAGCTTACAGCATAACTATGGCTACACCTTC
TRBD2 - TRBJ2-5 TRBV9 CASSGAGGLKETQYF TGTGCCAGCAGCGGGGCCGGGGGGTTGAAGGAGACCCAGTACTTC
TRBD1 - TRBJ1-6 TRBV5-1 CASSLSPTGNNSPLHF TGCGCCAGCAGCTTGTCACCGACAGGGAATAATTCACCCCTCCACTTT
- once TRBJ1-5 TRBV2 CASTGGGGSDQPQHF TGTGCCAGCACAGGAGGGGGGGGATCTGATCAGCCCCAGCATTTT
TRBD1 - TRBJ2-7 TRBV3-1 CASSQADRGAYEQYF TGTGCCAGCAGCCAAGCAGACAGGGGGGCCTACGAGCAGTACTTC
- - TRBJ2-7 TRBV5-1 CASSFGGAGEQYF TGCGCCAGCAGCTTCGGAGGCGCGGGGGAGCAGTACTTC
- - TRBJ1-1 TRBV12-3/TRBV12-4 CASRVQFHEAFF TGTGCCAGCAGAGTACAGTTTCATGAAGCTTTCTTT
- - TRBJ2-1 TRBV19 CASSISKGFDYNEQFF TGTGCCAGTAGTATAAGTAAAGGGTTCGACTACAATGAGCAGTTCTTC
- - TRBJ2-7 TRBV28 CASSFPSGSAYEQYF TGTGCCAGCAGCTTTCCAAGTGGCAGCGCCTACGAGCAGTACTTC
- - TRBJ1-5 TRBV5-6 CASSSGRGPQHF TGTGCCAGCAGCTCAGGGAGGGGGCCCCAGCATTTT
TRBD1 once TRBJ1-5 TRBV19 CASTPGQVVDQPQHF TGTGCCAGTACCCCGGGACAGGTAGTTGATCAGCCCCAGCATTTT
TRBD1 few TRBJ1-2 TRBV7-9 CASSLLGQLPGYTF TGTGCCAGCAGCTTACTGGGACAGCTGCCCGGCTACACCTTC
TRBD2 - TRBJ2-3 TRBV7-2 CASSLGLAIADTQYF TGTGCCAGCAGCTTGGGACTAGCTATCGCAGATACGCAGTATTTT
TRBD1 - TRBJ2-7 TRBV5-1 CASGGTGTGIFYEQYF TGCGCCAGCGGGGGGACAGGGACCGGCATTTTTTACGAGCAGTACTTC
TRBD2 - TRBJ2-5 TRBV24-1 CATSDSQRGAPETQYF TGTGCCACCAGTGATAGTCAGCGGGGGGCCCCGGAGACCCAGTACTTC
- - TRBJ1-5 TRBV18 CASSPGANQPQHF TGTGCCAGCTCACCGGGGGCCAATCAGCCCCAGCATTTT
TRBD1 - TRBJ2-7 TRBV12-3/TRBV12-4 CASTQTGRLYF TGTGCCAGCACCCAGACAGGGCGGCTGTACTTC
TRBD2 - TRBJ2-1 TRBV7-2 CASSHNPLAGVRREQFF TGTGCCAGCAGCCATAATCCCCTAGCGGGAGTTCGTCGTGAGCAGTTCTTC
- - TRBJ1-2 TRBV6-2/TRBV6-3 CASSRSFSGDGYTF TGTGCCAGCAGTCGATCTTTCTCGGGCGATGGCTACACCTTC
- - TRBJ2-7 TRBV20-1 CSANSEAGISYEQYF TGCAGTGCTAACTCCGAGGCGGGTATCTCCTACGAGCAGTACTTC
- - TRBJ1-1 TRBV10-3 CAIREGNTEAFF TGTGCCATCAGGGAGGGGAACACTGAAGCTTTCTTT
TRBD1 - TRBJ2-1 TRBV6-5 CASARGQGGNEQFF TGTGCCAGCGCCCGCGGACAGGGTGGGAATGAGCAGTTCTTC
- - TRBJ1-2 TRBV4-3 CASSQDTLGTYGYTF TGCGCCAGCAGCCAAGATACCCTGGGGACCTATGGCTACACCTTC
- - TRBJ1-5 TRBV9 CASSPGLGTGNQPQHF TGTGCCAGCAGCCCCGGACTGGGAACTGGGAATCAGCCCCAGCATTTT
- - TRBJ2-6 TRBV27 CASSSIGGANVLTF TGTGCCAGCAGTTCTATTGGTGGGGCCAACGTCCTGACTTTC
- - TRBJ1-1 TRBV18 CASSPRGGSTEAFF TGTGCCAGCTCCCCACGGGGGGGATCAACTGAAGCTTTCTTT
TRBD2 - TRBJ2-2 TRBV12-3/TRBV12-4 CASSLKAIAGGAVTGELFF TGTGCCAGCAGTTTAAAGGCGATAGCGGGGGGGGCCGTCACCGGGGAGCTGTTTTTT
- - TRBJ2-1 TRBV3-1 CASSQDQGPADEQFF TGTGCCAGCAGCCAAGACCAGGGGCCGGCGGATGAGCAGTTCTTC
- - TRBJ2-7 TRBV7-9 CASSQTVPWYF TGTGCCAGCAGCCAGACCGTTCCATGGTACTTC
- - TRBJ2-4 TRBV27 CASSPTGTGRTKNIQYF TGTGCCAGCAGTCCCACCGGTACAGGGCGGACCAAAAACATTCAGTACTTC
- - TRBJ1-1 TRBV5-5 CASSLEAGLNTEAFF TGTGCCAGCAGCTTGGAGGCAGGGTTGAACACTGAAGCTTTCTTT
- - TRBJ1-1 TRBV7-2 CASSLRPQPNTEAFF TGTGCCAGCAGCTTACGTCCGCAGCCGAACACTGAAGCTTTCTTT
TRBD1 - TRBJ2-7 TRBV11-2 CASSSISRDRGETYEQYF TGTGCCAGCAGCTCCATATCCCGGGACAGGGGGGAAACCTACGAGCAGTACTTC
TRBD1 few TRBJ1-1 TRBV19 CASRTGRNTEAFF TGTGCCAGCCGGACAGGGAGGAACACTGAAGCTTTCTTT
- - TRBJ1-1 TRBV3-1 CASSQDSPKTAHFSAEAFF TGTGCCAGCAGCCAAGACTCGCCGAAGACTGCCCATTTCTCGGCTGAAGCTTTCTTT
- - TRBJ1-1 TRBV6-5 CASSYDRMGGRNTEAFF TGTGCCAGCAGTTACGACCGAATGGGGGGCAGGAACACTGAAGCTTTCTTT
- - TRBJ1-2 TRBV7-2 CASSQIMDGGYTF TGTGCCAGCAGTCAAATAATGGACGGCGGCTACACCTTC